Each of the 17 T cell receptor beta chains below was sequenced from the same sample in a study of blood T cell repertoires in COVID-19. Clones were read by immunoSEQ multiplex PCR, and TCRdb kept only the in-frame ones, dropping some. The sample has around 140,000 clones, 60% to 75% seen once; the top ten hold 1.5% to 2%. Source material: peripheral blood. The origin of the receptors is a woman in her 70s with acute or convalescent COVID-19.

There are a few counts of this clone. The chain employs TRBV23-1 and TRBJ1-2; TRBD1 matches 8 bases. TRBV23-1 is sorted into the ORF group, with uncertain function. CDR3 length equals 18 residues. Trimming took 6 bases from V and 5 from J; bases not matched to a gene: 20. The CDR3 bases are TGCGCCAGCAGCCATGGTTTGTTTCCGGACAGGGCGAAGTATGGCTACACCTTC. As protein: CASSHGLFPDRAKYGYTF.

The chain joins TRBV7-2 to TRBJ1-5; TRBD1 is a possible D gene (5 bases). V lost 2 bases to trimming and J lost 5 bases, with 7 bases between them. Germline CDR1 SGHTA, CDR2 FQGNSA. The CDR3 spans 13 residues. The DNA of the CDR3 is TGTGCCAGCAGCTTATCGGGGGATCAGCCCCAGCATTTT. Amino acid sequence: CASSLSGDQPQHF.

This clone was picked up one time. This chain joins TRBV7-8 and TRBJ1-2; weak D call: TRBD1 (5 bases). Germline V gives CDR1 SGHVS, CDR2 FQNEAQ. V lost 1 base to trimming and J lost 1 base, with 7 bases between them. This CDR3 region has 14 residues. The CDR3 DNA is TGTGCCAGCAGCTTAGGGGGGGATAACTATGGCTACACCTTC. Translated, it gives CASSLGGDNYGYTF.

The chain links TRBV9 to TRBJ2-2; a weak D match, TRBD1 (5 bases). From germline, CDR1 is SGDLS and CDR2 YYNGEE. The CDR3 extends over 16 amino acids. The V end was cut by 0 bases, the J end by 4 bases, with 13 bases between. The CDR3 is CASSVAWGLGTGELFF. The CDR3 DNA is TGTGCCAGCAGCGTAGCGTGGGGCTTGGGCACCGGGGAGCTGTTTTTT.

This sequence joins TRBV6-6 and TRBJ1-4; TRBD1 aligns across 8 bases. This CDR3 is built from 14 residues. V lost 6 bases to trimming and J lost 8 bases; unmatched junction nucleotides: 8. The germline CDR1 and CDR2 sequences are MNHNY and SVGAGI (reference sequence). CDR3 DNA: TGTGCCAGCAGGCCCCCAGGGGGCGGGGAAAAACTGTTTTTT. This codes for CASRPPGGGEKLFF.

V gene TRBV7-2 combines with J gene TRBJ2-1; TRBD2 aligns across 8 bases. The germline V gene has CDR1 SGHTA and CDR2 FQGNSA. This CDR3 spans 17 amino acids. After removal of 4 bases from V and 5 bases from J, the junction contained 13 bases not matched to a gene. The CDR3 region is CASSSLKRGRFDNEQFF. The CDR3 region has the DNA TGTGCCAGCAGCTCCCTGAAGCGGGGGCGGTTTGACAATGAGCAGTTCTTC.

This clone was seen a single time. This chain connects TRBV29-1 to TRBJ1-2, with unresolved D. This CDR3 has 12 amino acids. CDR1 SQVTM and CDR2 ANQGSEA come from the germline V gene. V was cut by 7 bases and J by 7 bases, with 16 bases left in between. The CDR3 region has the DNA TGCAGCGAACGACTTGAGGGAGGTGGCTACACCTTC. The encoded protein is CSERLEGGGYTF.

The chain employs TRBV3-1 (or the pseudogene TRBV3-2) and TRBJ2-1; 9 bases match TRBD1. The CDR3 contains 17 residues. Germline V gene sequence: CDR1 LGHDT, CDR2 YNNKEL (reference sequence). V shed 5 bases and J 1 base; nucleotides not matched to a gene: 9. CDR3: CASSANPGQGSYNEQFF. In DNA form, the CDR3 reads TGTGCCAGCAGCGCAAATCCCGGACAGGGGTCCTACAATGAGCAGTTCTTC.

V gene TRBV5-4 combines with J gene TRBJ2-7; TRBD1 agrees at 9 bases. Germline V gene data show CDR1 as SGHNT and CDR2 as YYREEE (reference sequence). V was clipped by 4 bases and J by 2 bases; unmatched bases: 4. This CDR3 has 14 amino acids. The DNA of the CDR3 is TGTGCCAGCAGCGGCACAGGGGGCCCCTACGAGCAGTACTTC. Encoded protein: CASSGTGGPYEQYF.

The gene calls are TRBV25-1 and TRBJ2-1; D ambiguous. V shed 2 bases and J shed 11 bases, with 16 bases lying between them. This CDR3 comprises 14 residues. Germline V gives CDR1 MGHDK, CDR2 SYGVNS. CDR3 sequence (DNA): TGTGCCAGCAGTGAAACTAAGCGACGTACCCAGCAGTTCTTC. Translation: CASSETKRRTQQFF. The variable domain in full, with the rest retrieved from reference TRBV25-1 and TRBJ2-1, is EADIYQTPRYLVIGTGKKITLECSQTMGHDKMYWYQQDPGMELHLIHYSYGVNSTEKGDLSSESTVSRIRTEHFPLTLESARPSHTSQYLCASSETKRRTQQFFGPGTRLTVL.

This clone was seen a handful of times. V gene TRBV11-2 combines with J gene TRBJ1-2; 8 nucleotides align to TRBD1. CDR1 and CDR2 from the germline V gene are SGHAT and FQNNGV. The length of the CDR3 is 17 residues. V trimming: 1 base; J trimming: 2 bases; junction bases outside the gene matches: 9. The CDR3 sequence is CASSLVPGTGGNYGYTF. Written as DNA, the CDR3 is TGTGCCAGCAGCTTAGTCCCCGGGACAGGAGGAAACTATGGCTACACCTTC.

This clone was detected ten times or more. This chain uses TRBV4-1 with TRBJ1-4; 7 nucleotides agree with TRBD1. The CDR3 consists of 15 residues. Germline V lookup: CDR1 MGHRA, CDR2 YSYEKL. V shed 4 bases and J 14 bases; nucleotides not matched to a gene: 16. CDR3 amino acids: CASSPLQTGLGVLFF. CDR3 sequence (DNA): TGCGCCAGCAGCCCCCTCCAGACAGGGTTGGGGGTGCTGTTTTTT.

This clone was counted between two and nine times. V gene TRBV7-2 combines with J gene TRBJ2-5; 8 bases agree with TRBD1. The junction had 4 bases not matched to a gene; V was cut back by 6 bases and J by 4 bases. The CDR3 sequence is 13 residues long. Per germline, CDR1 SGHTA and CDR2 FQGNSA. The CDR3: CASSRDRRETQYF. CDR3 in DNA: TGTGCCAGCAGTAGGGACAGGAGAGAGACCCAGTACTTC. Together with reference TRBV7-2 and TRBJ2-5, the CDR3 gives the full variable domain: GAGVSQSPSNKVTEKGKDVELRCDPISGHTALYWYRQSLGQGLEFLIYFQGNSAPDKSGLPSDRFSAERTGGSVSTLTIQRTQQEDSAVYLCASSRDRRETQYFGPGTRLLVL.

This clone was observed a handful of times. The genes are TRBV7-9 and TRBJ1-1; 9 bases are a match to TRBD1. The CDR3 covers 16 residues. V lost 2 bases to trimming and J lost 1 base; unmatched junction nucleotides: 5. Germline assignment: CDR1 SEHNR and CDR2 FQNEAQ (reference sequence). CDR3 sequence reads: CASSLNPTGGNTEAFF. For the CDR3, the DNA is TGTGCCAGCAGCTTAAACCCGACAGGGGGGAACACTGAAGCTTTCTTT.

The gene calls are TRBV10-3 and TRBJ2-1; TRBD1 aligns across 8 bases. CDR1 and CDR2 (germline): ENHRY, SYGVKD. The CDR3 contains 14 residues. V trimming: 3 bases; J trimming: 7 bases; junction bases outside the gene matches: 5. In nucleotides, the CDR3 is TGTGCCATCAGTGATCAGGGGGCGAGGAATGAGCAGTTCTTC. Protein product: CAISDQGARNEQFF.

There are a few counts of this clone. This sequence joins TRBV5-1 and TRBJ1-2; D is possibly TRBD1 (5 bases). Germline CDR1 SGHRS, CDR2 YFSETQ. The germline V and J ends were trimmed by 5 bases and 7 bases, with 18 bases remaining between them. The length of the CDR3 is 14 residues. DNA of the CDR3: TGCGCCAGCAGAGGCACTGTCAGGGAGGGTGGCTACACCTTC. Residues: CASRGTVREGGYTF.

The chain joins TRBV15 to TRBJ2-5; 11 nucleotides match TRBD1. The length of the CDR3 is 15 residues. Germline V gene data show CDR1 as LNHNV and CDR2 as YYDKDF (reference sequence). The trim removed 4 bases at V and 4 bases at J, leaving 5 bases unmatched. As DNA, the CDR3 is TGTGCCACCAGCAAGGGACAGGGGGTTCGAGAGACCCAGTACTTC. It yields the protein CATSKGQGVRETQYF.